A selection of T cell receptor beta chains follows, all from one sample in a study of shared clonotypes between healthy human individuals. The table came from immunoSEQ multiplex PCR; TCRdb's copy has only in-frame clones and leaves some out. Of hundreds of thousands of clones in the sample, about 78% were seen once. Source material: memory CD4+ T cells sorted from blood. These receptors were collected from a woman between 25 and 40 years old in good health. CDR3s include the opening cysteine and the closing phenylalanine or tryptophan. The order of the fields is clone size, D gene, J gene, V gene, CDR3 DNA, CDR3 protein. The D gene is left open where the match is weak. Clone sizes are given selectively: once, few, many, or a class where the clone is expanded.

. | TRBD2 | TRBJ2-3 | TRBV5-1 | TGCGCCAGCAGCTTGAGGCGGTCCAGCGGGAGGGCCATAGATACGCAGTATTTT | CASSLRRSSGRAIDTQYF
. | . | TRBJ1-3 | TRBV9 | TGTGCCAGCAGCGAGGGACAAGGACTTAGTGGAAACACCATATATTTT | CASSEGQGLSGNTIYF
. | TRBD2 | TRBJ2-7 | TRBV11-2 | TGTGCCAGCAGCTTAGATGGTCTAGCGGGCTACTACGAGCAGTACTTC | CASSLDGLAGYYEQYF
. | . | TRBJ1-1 | TRBV11-2 | TGTGCCAGCAGCTTGGTATTGGAAGATGGTGAAGCTTTCTTT | CASSLVLEDGEAFF
. | . | TRBJ1-2 | TRBV19 | TGTGCCAGTAGTATAGAACCTACCCCAGGGTGGTATGGCTACACCTTC | CASSIEPTPGWYGYTF
few | TRBD2 | TRBJ2-3 | TRBV14 | TGTGCCAGCAGCCAAGGAACGGGAGGCGGGTCAGATACGCAGTATTTT | CASSQGTGGGSDTQYF
. | TRBD2 | TRBJ2-2 | TRBV18 | TGTGCCAGCTCACCGCTCACTAGCGGAAGCACCGGGGAGCTGTTTTTT | CASSPLTSGSTGELFF
. | . | TRBJ1-1 | TRBV29-1 | TGCAGCGCCGGGAACTCGAACACTGAAGCTTTCTTT | CSAGNSNTEAFF
. | TRBD1 | TRBJ1-1 | TRBV5-1 | TGCGCCAGCAGTAAGGGACAGGTGGGCACTGAAGCTTTCTTT | CASSKGQVGTEAFF
. | . | TRBJ1-4 | TRBV5-1 | TGCGCCAGCAGCTTGGCGCGGACAGATGAAAAACTGTTTTTT | CASSLARTDEKLFF
. | . | TRBJ2-2 | TRBV28 | TGTGCCAGCCGAGGAGCGAACACCGGGGAGCTGTTTTTT | CASRGANTGELFF
. | . | TRBJ2-2 | TRBV7-2 | TGTGCCAGCCGTGGGGGGCGAAGGACCGGGGAGCTGTTTTTT | CASRGGRRTGELFF
few | TRBD1 | TRBJ1-4 | TRBV19 | TGTGCCAGTAGTGTTCGACAGGGAAATCGTCGAAAACTGTTTTTT | CASSVRQGNRRKLFF
. | . | TRBJ1-1 | TRBV18 | TGTGCCAGCTCACCAGAAGTAAGAGAGAAAGCTTTCTTT | CASSPEVREKAFF
. | . | TRBJ1-2 | TRBV18 | TGTGCCAGCTCAAACCAGGATGGCTACACCTTC | CASSNQDGYTF
. | . | TRBJ2-7 | TRBV20-1 | TGCAGGGGTCAAGGGGCCTACGAGCAGTACTTC | CRGQGAYEQYF
once | . | TRBJ2-1 | TRBV11-2 | TGTGCCAGCAGCTTAGCAGGCCTAGGCACCAACAATGAGCAGTTCTTC | CASSLAGLGTNNEQFF
once | . | TRBJ2-3 | TRBV23-1 | TGCGCCAGCAGTCAAACCCCGCCAACCCTCACAGATACGCAGTATTTT | CASSQTPPTLTDTQYF
. | TRBD2 | TRBJ2-7 | TRBV25-1 | TGTGCCAGCAGTAAAGGGACTAGCGGGACCTACGAGCAGTACTTC | CASSKGTSGTYEQYF
. | . | TRBJ1-2 | TRBV5-3 | TGTGCCAGAAGCTCCCGTTTGGGGTACGGTTTGCGGAATAGCTACACCTTC | CARSSRLGYGLRNSYTF
. | . | TRBJ2-2 | TRBV7-2 | TGTGCCAGCAGCTCCCTCAGCGGGACCGGGGAGCTGTTTTTT | CASSSLSGTGELFF
. | TRBD2 | TRBJ2-3 | TRBV7-3 | TGTGCCAGCAGCCTCTATAGCGGGGCCAGCACAGATACGCAGTATTTT | CASSLYSGASTDTQYF
. | . | TRBJ2-3 | TRBV28 | TGTGCCAGCAGTTTCAGCGGGAGCACAGATACGCAGTATTTT | CASSFSGSTDTQYF
. | TRBD1 | TRBJ2-7 | TRBV5-1 | TGCGCCAGCAGTCCACCCGGGACAGGGGGCTCCTACGAGCAGTACTTC | CASSPPGTGGSYEQYF
. | . | TRBJ2-3 | TRBV18 | TGTGCCAGCTCATCATCGGTCATTAGCACAGATACGCAGTATTTT | CASSSSVISTDTQYF
. | . | TRBJ2-5 | TRBV5-1 | TGCGCCAGCAGCTTGTGGTCAGGGGTCGAGACCCAGTACTTC | CASSLWSGVETQYF